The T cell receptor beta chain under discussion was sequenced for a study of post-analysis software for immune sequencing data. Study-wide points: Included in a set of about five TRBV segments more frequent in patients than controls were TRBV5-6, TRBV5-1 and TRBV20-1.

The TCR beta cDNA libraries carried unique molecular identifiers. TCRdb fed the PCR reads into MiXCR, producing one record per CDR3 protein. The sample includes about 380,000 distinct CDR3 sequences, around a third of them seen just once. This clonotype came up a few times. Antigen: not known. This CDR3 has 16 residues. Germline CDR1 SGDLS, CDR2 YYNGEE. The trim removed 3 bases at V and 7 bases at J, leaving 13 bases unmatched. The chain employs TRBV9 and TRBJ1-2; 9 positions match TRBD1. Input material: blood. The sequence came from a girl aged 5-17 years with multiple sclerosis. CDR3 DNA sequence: TGTGCCAGCAGCGGCGATAACAGGGGGCTAAAGAGTGGCTACACCTTC. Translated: CASSGDNRGLKSGYTF.